Each of the 28 T cell receptor beta chains below was sequenced from the same sample in a study of OX40 agonist ivuxolimab in advanced cancers. The table came from immunoSEQ multiplex PCR; TCRdb's copy has only in-frame clones and leaves some out. The table includes roughly 90,000 clones, approximately 90% detected once. The material was CD4+ or CD8+ T cells sorted from blood, obtained in a trial of the OX40 agonist ivuxolimab. These receptors were taken from an adult with an advanced solid tumor such as melanoma, head and neck, liver or kidney cancer.

The rearrangement uses TRBV19 and TRBJ1-5; a weak D match, TRBD1 (6 bases). Between the trimmed V and J ends, which lost 4 bases and 0 bases, there was a span of 16 bases. Looked up from germline, CDR1 is LNHDA and CDR2 is SQIVND (reference sequence). CDR3 length: 17 amino acids. The CDR3 protein is CASSRDIQGRSNQPQHF. CDR3 sequence (DNA): TGTGCCAGTAGTAGGGATATACAGGGTCGTAGCAATCAGCCCCAGCATTTT.

The CDR3 coding sequence is TGCGCCAGCAGCCCCAATTATAGCACAGATACGCAGTATTTT. This encodes CASSPNYSTDTQYF. This rearrangement joins TRBV4-3 to TRBJ2-3; D uncertain. This CDR3 is built from 14 residues. The ends were cut back, 4 bases at V and 0 bases at J, with 8 bases in the middle. CDR1 is LGHNA, CDR2 YSLEER, per germline.

The V call is TRBV2, the J call TRBJ2-1; 7 positions agree with TRBD2. Germline CDR1 SNHLY, CDR2 FYNNEI. The CDR3 has 16 residues. The V gene end was trimmed by 4 bases and the J gene end by 10 bases; junction bases not matched to a gene: 16. In DNA, the CDR3 is TGTGCCAGCAGTGTTCTAGCGGAGACCTTTGGGGGAGAGCAGTTCTTC. Translation: CASSVLAETFGGEQFF.

The chain employs TRBV7-8 and TRBJ1-5; TRBD1 matches 7 bases. Germline CDR1 is SGHVS and CDR2 is FQNEAQ. V shed 5 bases and J 4 bases; nucleotides not matched to a gene: 8. The CDR3 has 15 residues. In DNA form, the CDR3 reads TGTGCCAGCAGCCGCGGGACAGTTTATAATCAGCCCCAGCATTTT. Its protein is CASSRGTVYNQPQHF.

This chain connects TRBV27 to TRBJ1-2; the D is unclear. The V end lost 5 bases, the J end lost 8 bases, and 15 bases lay between the germline ends. CDR1 is MNHEY and CDR2 is SMNVEV in the germline V gene (reference sequence). The CDR3 length is 13 residues. CDR3 nucleotides: TGTGCCAGCAGTCCGTGGAGGGATCGGGGCTACACCTTC. Translated: CASSPWRDRGYTF.

The J gene is TRBJ2-1, the V gene TRBV5-6; the match to TRBD2 covers 14 bases. Germline CDR1 is SGHDT and CDR2 is YYEEEE. The CDR3 contains 15 residues. The V gene end was trimmed by 4 bases and the J gene end by 10 bases; junction bases not matched to a gene: 7. The CDR3 sequence is CASSLGLAGGQEQFF. The CDR3 DNA sequence: TGTGCCAGCAGCCTAGGACTAGCGGGAGGTCAAGAGCAGTTCTTC.

V gene TRBV19 combines with J gene TRBJ2-1, with 16 bases identical to TRBD2. Losses at the gene ends were 2 bases for V and 5 bases for J; bases not matched to a gene: 12. CDR3 length equals 20 residues. Germline CDR1 and CDR2: LNHDA and SQIVND (reference sequence). The CDR3 loop reads CASSINVGLAGGWGHNEQFF. CDR3 sequence (DNA): TGTGCCAGTAGTATAAATGTGGGACTAGCGGGAGGGTGGGGGCACAATGAGCAGTTCTTC. The variable domain in full, with the rest retrieved from reference TRBV19 and TRBJ2-1, is DGGITQSPKYLFRKEGQNVTLSCEQNLNHDAMYWYRQDPGQGLRLIYYSQIVNDFQKGDIAEGYSVSREKKESFPLTVTSAQKNPTAFYLCASSINVGLAGGWGHNEQFFGPGTRLTVL.

V is TRBV2 and J is TRBJ2-5; D unclear. V gave up 6 bases and J gave up 5 bases, with 19 bases separating them. This CDR3 contains 15 residues. Germline lookup yields CDR1 SNHLY and CDR2 FYNNEI. The CDR3 loop reads CASSPTNMVRETQYF. The CDR3 DNA is TGTGCCAGCAGCCCAACGAACATGGTTCGGGAGACCCAGTACTTC.

This clone was detected once. V and J are TRBV6-6 and TRBJ1-5; maybe TRBD1 (6 bases). Germline V CDR1 and CDR2: MNHNY, SVGAGI (reference sequence). The CDR3 covers 14 residues. Trimming cost V 2 bases and J 4 bases, with 9 bases left between them. The CDR3 DNA follows: TGTGCCAGCAGTTACGGGCAGGGGAATCAGCCCCAGCATTTT. It yields the protein CASSYGQGNQPQHF.

The V gene is TRBV11-2, the J gene TRBJ2-1; no definite D call. V lost 0 bases and J lost 6, with 9 bases in between. Germline V CDR1 and CDR2: SGHAT, FQNNGV. CDR3 length: 14 amino acids. The CDR3 loop reads CASSLERKSNEQFF. CDR3 nucleotide sequence: TGTGCCAGCAGCTTAGAAAGGAAGAGCAATGAGCAGTTCTTC.

J is TRBJ2-7 and V is TRBV6-5; D is tentatively TRBD1 or TRBD2 (5 bases each). The CDR3 consists of 14 residues. Trimming cost V 3 bases and J 1 base, with 10 bases left between them. The germline gives CDR1 MNHEY, CDR2 SVGAGI. CDR3 sequence reads: CASSYARGSYEQYF. In DNA form, the CDR3 reads TGTGCCAGCAGTTATGCGAGGGGTTCCTACGAGCAGTACTTC.

V gene TRBV7-2 combines with J gene TRBJ2-6; D is possibly TRBD1 or TRBD2 (6 bases each). V lost 5 bases and J lost 18, with 20 bases in between. The CDR3 spans 13 residues. CDR1 and CDR2 from the germline V gene are SGHTA and FQGNSA. The CDR3: CASSPQGGSVETF. The CDR3 bases are TGTGCCAGCAGCCCCCAAGGGGGGAGTGTGGAGACTTTC. The full variable domain, completed using reference TRBV7-2 and TRBJ2-6, is GAGVSQSPSNKVTEKGKDVELRCDPISGHTALYWYRQSLGQGLEFLIYFQGNSAPDKSGLPSDRFSAERTGGSVSTLTIQRTQQEDSAVYLCASSPQGGSVETFGAGSRLTVL.

The V gene is TRBV6-1, the J gene TRBJ2-1; D could derive from TRBD1 or TRBD2 (6 bases each). This CDR3 comprises 15 residues. Germline assignment: CDR1 MNHNS and CDR2 SASEGT. The V end was cut by 0 bases, the J end by 6 bases, with 12 bases between. CDR3 in amino acids: CASSEAGGIGNEQFF. As DNA, the CDR3 is TGTGCCAGCAGTGAAGCAGGGGGGATCGGCAATGAGCAGTTCTTC.

The gene calls are TRBV6-4 and TRBJ1-5; perhaps TRBD1 as D (6 bases). The germline V gene encodes CDR1 MRHNA and CDR2 SNTAGT. The CDR3 length is 14 residues. With 2 bases removed from V and 6 bases from J, the gap between germline ends came to 11 bases. CDR3 in DNA: TGTGCCAGCAGTGACAGGGGGTTAAGTCAGCCCCAGCATTTT. This codes for CASSDRGLSQPQHF.

This chain uses TRBV11-2 with TRBJ2-6; TRBD2 is a possible D gene (5 bases). Per germline, CDR1 SGHAT and CDR2 FQNNGV. The CDR3 totals 18 residues. V gave up 2 bases and J gave up 0 bases, with 14 bases separating them. The CDR3 bases are TGTGCCAGCAGCTTACGAGGGTCGCGCCACTCTGGGGCCAACGTCCTGACTTTC. It translates to CASSLRGSRHSGANVLTF.

This sequence joins TRBV5-6 and TRBJ1-3, with D maybe TRBD1 (6 bases). The ends were cut back, 5 bases at V and 3 bases at J, with 24 bases in the middle. This CDR3 spans 18 amino acids. Per the germline V gene, CDR1 is SGHDT and CDR2 is YYEEEE. Written as DNA, the CDR3 is TGTGCCAGCAGTCCCAGGTCGGCAGGGGTCTTTGGTGGAAACACCATATATTTT. As protein: CASSPRSAGVFGGNTIYF.

The rearrangement joins TRBV5-1 to TRBJ2-1; TRBD2 agrees at 13 bases. This CDR3 region has 15 residues. Losses at the gene ends were 0 bases for V and 9 bases for J; bases not matched to a gene: 3. Germline assignment: CDR1 SGHRS and CDR2 YFSETQ. The CDR3 nucleotides are TGCGCCAGCAGCTTGGCGGGACTAGCGGGACCTGAGCAGTTCTTC. Amino acids: CASSLAGLAGPEQFF.

The V and J genes are TRBV5-1 and TRBJ2-3; D might be TRBD2 (5 bases). The CDR3 has 14 residues. Trimming cost V 4 bases and J 6 bases, with 15 bases left between them. The germline V gene has CDR1 SGHRS and CDR2 YFSETQ. The CDR3 protein is CASSLRAGGDTQYF. DNA for the CDR3: TGCGCCAGCAGCCTCCGTGCGGGCGGGGATACGCAGTATTTT.

J is TRBJ2-3 and V is TRBV4-3; no clear D. The CDR3 length is 16 residues. Trimming cost V 1 base and J 2 bases, with 13 bases left between them. CDR1 and CDR2 from the germline V gene are LGHNA and YSLEER. Written as DNA, the CDR3 is TGCGCCAGCAGCCAAGGCCCGGGTGGGGTCACAGATACGCAGTATTTT. Its protein is CASSQGPGGVTDTQYF.

The chain combines TRBV23-1 with TRBJ2-4; D gene uncertain. TRBV23-1 is marked as an open reading frame, function uncertain. V gave up 4 bases and J gave up 8 bases, with 9 bases separating them. The CDR3 extends over 12 amino acids. Here the CDR3 reads CASSPPIDIQYF. For the CDR3, the DNA is TGCGCCAGCAGTCCCCCCATAGACATTCAGTACTTC.

This clone was seen only a few times. The chain couples TRBV7-9 to TRBJ2-7; 14 bases are shared with TRBD2. J gave up 4 bases and V 4 bases, and 3 bases lay outside the gene matches. The germline V gene has CDR1 SEHNR and CDR2 FQNEAQ (reference sequence). The CDR3 runs to 15 residues. The CDR3 is CASSSGTSGSYEQYF. CDR3 bases: TGTGCCAGCAGCTCCGGGACTAGCGGGAGTTACGAGCAGTACTTC.

The chain is built from TRBV30 and TRBJ2-3; D is ambiguous. V shed 5 bases and J shed 8 bases, with 8 bases lying between them. The CDR3 contains 10 residues. CDR1 is GTSNPN and CDR2 is SVGIG in the germline V gene (reference sequence). CDR3 amino acids: CAWGRSTQYF. The CDR3 DNA sequence: TGTGCCTGGGGGCGGTCTACGCAGTATTTT.

The chain joins TRBV18 to TRBJ2-1, with 11 bases lining up with TRBD1. The CDR3 extends over 16 amino acids. The trim removed 3 bases at V and 2 bases at J, leaving 3 bases unmatched. Germline V gene data show CDR1 as KGHSH and CDR2 as LQKENI. The CDR3 loop is CASSPRTGGAYNEQFF. The CDR3 DNA sequence: TGTGCCAGCTCACCCCGGACAGGGGGCGCCTACAATGAGCAGTTCTTC.

This clone was counted once. The CDR3 DNA is TGTGCCAGCAGCTACAGGGTTGGTGGGGCCAACGTCCTGACTTTC. This gives the protein CASSYRVGGANVLTF. The chain joins TRBV7-8 to TRBJ2-6; perhaps TRBD1 as D (6 bases). The CDR3 extends over 15 amino acids. Trimming removed 4 bases at V and 3 bases at J, with 10 bases between. The germline gives CDR1 SGHVS, CDR2 FQNEAQ.

This clone was observed once. The chain has TRBV11-2 and TRBJ2-3, with TRBD2 matching over 8 bases. V was pared by 5 bases and J by 4 bases, with 11 bases of the junction left unmatched. The CDR3 covers 16 residues. CDR1 is SGHAT, CDR2 FQNNGV, per germline. This chain's CDR3 is CASSPVRAGVPDTQYF. CDR3 in DNA: TGTGCCAGCAGCCCCGTTCGAGCGGGAGTCCCAGATACGCAGTATTTT.

The genes are TRBV18 and TRBJ2-7, with TRBD2 identical over 7 bases. V trimming: 4 bases; J trimming: 2 bases; junction bases outside the gene matches: 5. The germline V gene has CDR1 KGHSH and CDR2 LQKENI. This CDR3 spans 14 amino acids. CDR3 sequence: CASSRSGRTYEQYF. The CDR3 coding sequence is TGTGCCAGCTCACGTAGCGGGCGAACCTACGAGCAGTACTTC.

The V gene is TRBV30, the J gene TRBJ2-1; 8 nucleotides match TRBD1. Trimming removed 0 bases from V and 9 bases from J; junction bases left unmatched: 7. The CDR3 is 14 amino acids. Germline V gene data show CDR1 as GTSNPN and CDR2 as SVGIG (reference sequence). In DNA, the CDR3 is TGTGCCTGGAGTGTTTGGTCAGGGGGCCTTGAGCAGTTCTTC. Its translation is CAWSVWSGGLEQFF.

A single count supports this clone. The chain employs TRBV6-5 and TRBJ2-7; D gene unclear. Germline V lookup: CDR1 MNHEY, CDR2 SVGAGI. Trimming took off 0 bases at V and 7 bases at J, with 7 bases between the two ends. The CDR3 contains 12 residues. The CDR3 DNA sequence: TGTGCCAGCAGTTACTCGATTGGGGAGCAGTACTTC. Its protein product is CASSYSIGEQYF.